This paragraph reports one T cell receptor (beta chain). This CDR3 is built from 16 residues. The ends lost 7 bases at V and 0 bases at J; junction bases unmatched: 12. Germline-derived CDR1 and CDR2 are SQVTM and ANQGSEA. The sample belongs to a study of control samples from healthy donors and cancer patients. TCRdb's copy holds only in-frame clones and misses some; the assay was immunoSEQ multiplex PCR. The sample comprises some 71,000 clones, more than 75% of which are singletons, and 2% to 2.5% rests with the top ten. The TCR sequence derives from a woman between 50 and 59 years old with head and neck cancer. What was sequenced was PBMCs. The rearrangement links TRBV29-1 to TRBJ2-1; 7 bases align to TRBD1. The CDR3 loop is CSAYTLRGSSYNEQFF. CDR3 sequence (DNA): TGCAGCGCCTATACCCTCAGGGGGTCCTCCTACAATGAGCAGTTCTTC.